These 20 T cell receptor beta chains were all obtained from the same sample, sequenced in a study of blood T cells in healthy people across ages. For the second PCR, which ran for roughly 7 to 11 cycles, a sample-barcoded 5' primer and a J-beta primer mix were used. Via MiXCR, TCRdb re-called the 5' RACE reads, giving one row per CDR3 protein. The sample yields hundreds of thousands of distinct CDR3 sequences, 20% to 25% seen once. The source material was blood. The receptors were gathered from a man between 65 and 85 years old in good health.

The J gene is TRBJ2-1, the V gene TRBV4-1, with 7 nucleotides matching TRBD2. The J call could be wrong; TRBJ2-5 is a better fit for the DNA end. Germline V gives CDR1 MGHRA, CDR2 YSYEKL. The CDR3 totals 16 residues. The CDR3 reads CASSQGNSGLPETQYF. CDR3 bases: TGCGCCAGCAGCCAAGGGAATAGCGGGTTGCCGGAGACCCAGTACTTC.

This clonotype was seen repeatedly, ten times or more. V gene TRBV2 combines with J gene TRBJ2-7; 9 bases agree with TRBD1. V was clipped by 2 bases and J by 7 bases; unmatched bases: 9. The germline V gene has CDR1 SNHLY and CDR2 FYNNEI. CDR3 length: 15 residues. Here the CDR3 DNA reads TGTGCCAGCAGTGAAAGGGGACAGGGCTCAGGGGAGCAGTACTTC. Amino acids: CASSERGQGSGEQYF.

This clonotype occurred a few times. The chain joins TRBV5-1 to TRBJ2-5; 9 nucleotides agree with TRBD1. V was pared by 0 bases and J by 5 bases, with 8 bases of the junction left unmatched. Germline CDR1 SGHRS, CDR2 YFSETQ. The CDR3 sequence is 16 residues long. The CDR3 reads CASSLDGTGREETQYF. CDR3 in DNA: TGCGCCAGCAGCTTGGACGGGACAGGGAGGGAGGAGACCCAGTACTTC. Supplemented by reference TRBV5-1 and TRBJ2-5, the full variable domain reads KAGVTQTPRYLIKTRGQQVTLSCSPISGHRSVSWYQQTPGQGLQFLFEYFSETQRNKGNFPGRFSGRQFSNSRSEMNVSTLELGDSALYLCASSLDGTGREETQYFGPGTRLLVL.

This clonotype was found a few times. In nucleotides, the CDR3 is TGTGCCAGCAGTCCAGGCCAGCTCGTCGAGCAGTACTTC. It translates to CASSPGQLVEQYF. The rearrangement uses TRBV6-2 or TRBV6-3 and TRBJ2-7, with D unclear. The CDR3 sequence is 13 residues long. Trimming shortened V by 5 bases and J by 6 bases, and 14 bases separated the two germline ends. CDR1 and CDR2 from the germline V gene are MNHEY and SVGEGT.

This clonotype was seen just once. J is TRBJ2-1 and V is TRBV12-3 or TRBV12-4; 12 bases match TRBD2. Losses at the gene ends were 5 bases for V and 8 bases for J; bases not matched to a gene: 7. The CDR3 runs to 15 residues. CDR3 residues: CASSPASGRADEQFF. The CDR3 DNA reads as TGTGCCAGCAGTCCCGCTAGCGGGAGGGCTGATGAGCAGTTCTTC.

The chain uses TRBV10-3 and TRBJ2-2; D call uncertain. Germline V gene lookup returns CDR1 ENHRY and CDR2 SYGVKD. The CDR3 covers 14 residues. The ends were cut back, 0 bases at V and 3 bases at J, with 5 bases in the middle. CDR3 sequence reads: CAISESRDTGELFF. DNA for the CDR3: TGTGCCATCAGTGAGTCTAGGGACACCGGGGAGCTGTTTTTT.

The rearrangement links TRBV11-2 to TRBJ2-5, with D perhaps matching TRBD2 (5 bases). V was clipped by 1 base and J by 6 bases, with 9 bases between them. Germline-derived CDR1 and CDR2 are SGHAT and FQNNGV. The CDR3 length is 13 residues. Here the CDR3 DNA reads TGTGCCAGCAGCTTAGCCATCGGGAAGACCCAGTACTTC. Residues: CASSLAIGKTQYF.

This clonotype has more than one count but fewer than ten. The junction and the germline gene differ at one end; a read error may be behind it. This chain joins TRBV3-1 and TRBJ2-1; no firm D call. The J call may be incorrect, as the DNA end agrees better with TRBJ2-7. The germline V gene encodes CDR1 LGHDT and CDR2 YNNKEL (reference sequence). The CDR3 spans 13 residues. This chain's CDR3 is CAGSQVETSEQYF. DNA of the CDR3: TGTGCCGGCAGCCAAGTGGAAACAAGCGAGCAGTACTTC.

In its sample, this clonotype was seen a few times. J is TRBJ2-5 and V is TRBV12-3 or TRBV12-4; 12 bases are shared with TRBD2. The CDR3 is 15 amino acids. Trimming cost V 5 bases and J 5 bases; bases outside gene matches: 6. CDR3 nucleotides: TGTGCCAGCAGTCCTAGCGGGAGGGCCGCGGAGACCCAGTACTTC. This gives the protein CASSPSGRAAETQYF.

This clonotype appeared many times. The chain combines TRBV5-1 with TRBJ2-4; TRBD1 is a possible D gene (5 bases). CDR3 length equals 13 residues. Germline V lookup: CDR1 SGHRS, CDR2 YFSETQ. Between the trimmed V and J ends, which lost 4 bases and 5 bases, there was a span of 10 bases. The CDR3 protein is CASSEPRENIQYF. Here the CDR3 DNA reads TGCGCCAGCAGCGAGCCCAGGGAAAACATTCAGTACTTC.

The V and J genes are TRBV29-1 and TRBJ2-7; possibly TRBD1 or TRBD2 for D (5 bases each). This CDR3 region has 14 residues. Trimming cost V 4 bases and J 0 bases, with 13 bases left between them. Germline CDR1 is SQVTM and CDR2 is ANQGSEA. CDR3 in DNA: TGCAGCGTTGGGGAGACAGCTGGCTCCTACGAGCAGTACTTC. This sequence encodes CSVGETAGSYEQYF.

The rearrangement links TRBV6-2 or TRBV6-3 to TRBJ2-2; 8 nucleotides agree with TRBD2. Germline CDR1 is MNHEY and CDR2 is SVGEGT. The V gene end was trimmed by 10 bases and the J gene end by 0 bases; junction bases not matched to a gene: 4. The CDR3 covers 14 residues. The chain's CDR3 is CATGTRANTGELFF. CDR3 in DNA: TGTGCCACCGGGACTAGAGCGAACACCGGGGAGCTGTTTTTT.

A few counts support this clonotype. The chain couples TRBV6-5 to TRBJ2-1; D ambiguous. Germline CDR1 reads MNHEY; CDR2 reads SVGAGI. The length of the CDR3 is 12 residues. V dropped 6 bases and J dropped 4 bases, with 7 bases sitting between them. The DNA for the CDR3 is TGTGCCAGCAGAGACGAGTACAATGAGCAGTTCTTC. Amino acid sequence: CASRDEYNEQFF.

The rearrangement uses TRBV20-1 and TRBJ1-4; D might be TRBD1 (6 bases). Germline-derived CDR1 and CDR2 are DFQATT and SNEGSKA (reference sequence). The CDR3 is 13 residues long. Trimming pared 4 bases from V and 6 bases from J, leaving 12 bases between. The CDR3 is CSAKMRGYEKLFF. For the CDR3, the DNA is TGCAGTGCTAAGATGAGGGGGTATGAAAAACTGTTTTTT.

This chain connects TRBV12-5 to TRBJ2-5; D perhaps matches TRBD2 (6 bases). TRBJ2-7 explains the end of the DNA better; the J call may be wrong. CDR1 is LGHNT and CDR2 is FRNRAP in the germline V gene. The length of the CDR3 is 17 residues. The CDR3 nucleotides are TGTGCTAGTGGTTTGCCAGATGGAGGGCATAGGTCCTACGAGCAGTACTTC. It is translated as CASGLPDGGHRSYEQYF.

The chain joins TRBV29-1 to TRBJ2-5; 7 positions match TRBD2. The CDR3 contains 12 residues. The ends lost 7 bases at V and 5 bases at J; junction bases unmatched: 7. The germline gives CDR1 SQVTM, CDR2 ANQGSEA. The CDR3 nucleotides are TGCAGCGCGACTAGCAGGAGTGAGACCCAGTACTTC. It encodes CSATSRSETQYF.

This clonotype has a handful of counts. The gene calls are TRBV7-3 and TRBJ2-5; 10 bases agree with TRBD2. The DNA end is a closer match to TRBJ2-1, so the J assignment may be wrong. The CDR3 totals 17 residues. The V gene's germline CDR1 is SGHTA and CDR2 FQGTGA. CDR3 protein: CASSLTAGGTSAAEQFF. The CDR3 DNA sequence: TGTGCCAGCAGCTTAACGGCGGGGGGGACTAGCGCTGCTGAGCAGTTCTTC.

V and J are TRBV11-2 and TRBJ2-7; D gene unclear. The CDR3 extends over 14 amino acids. Trimming cost V 6 bases and J 2 bases, with 14 bases left between them. Germline loops: CDR1 SGHAT, CDR2 FQNNGV. In DNA, the CDR3 is TGTGCCAGCAGTGGGATAGCCGGACCCTACGAGCAGTACTTC. Its protein product is CASSGIAGPYEQYF.

This clonotype came up many times. V and J are TRBV3-1 and TRBJ2-1, with 8 bases that match TRBD2. The germline V gene encodes CDR1 LGHDT and CDR2 YNNKEL (reference sequence). The CDR3 extends over 16 amino acids. J was trimmed by 0 bases and V by 3 bases; bases with no gene match: 4. This chain's CDR3 is CASSQLAGLSYNEQFF. In DNA form, the CDR3 reads TGTGCCAGCAGCCAGCTAGCGGGCCTCTCCTACAATGAGCAGTTCTTC.

This clonotype was recorded a few times. Relative to the germline gene, one junction end is altered; a read error may explain this. V gene TRBV20-1 combines with J gene TRBJ2-7; perhaps TRBD1 as D (6 bases). The germline V gene has CDR1 DFQATT and CDR2 SNEGSKA (reference sequence). The CDR3 has 12 amino acids. The CDR3, as DNA: TGCAGTGCTCTAACACAGGGCAACGAGCGGTACTTC. It translates to CSALTQGNERYF.